What follows are 27 T cell receptor beta chains derived from one specimen sequenced in a study of T cell changes during pregnancy in multiple sclerosis (dated by TCRdb to the late 2010s). Library construction relied on the immunoSEQ multiplex PCR assay. TCRdb took this table from immuneACCESS and kept in-frame rearrangements with V and J called. Such tables lack part of the clones; where checked against another copy, unresolved V genes explain under half of the gap, and the rest is unexplained. Recorded for this sample are under 80,000 clones; approximately 89% of them occurred a single time. The ten most abundant clones make up approximately 1.4% of the sample. The source was peripheral blood, collected in the second trimester of pregnancy. The receptors come from a female donor with multiple sclerosis, enrolled in a pregnancy study.

This clone has a handful of counts. Other DNA variants within this sample encode the same CDR3. This chain uses TRBV9 with TRBJ1-1; D is uncertain. The CDR3 spans 14 residues. Germline CDR1 is SGDLS and CDR2 is YYNGEE. The V end was cut by 0 bases, the J end by 4 bases, with 10 bases between. The CDR3 protein is CASSVGGRGTEAFF. The CDR3, as DNA: TGTGCCAGCAGCGTAGGAGGTCGCGGCACTGAAGCTTTCTTT.

The genes are TRBV18 and TRBJ1-2; 9 nucleotides align to TRBD1. Germline values: CDR1 KGHSH, CDR2 LQKENI. V lost 2 bases, J lost 5 bases, and 3 bases stayed unmatched. The CDR3 has 14 residues. The CDR3 reads CASSPMGQGYGYTF. DNA for the CDR3: TGTGCCAGCTCACCAATGGGACAGGGTTATGGCTACACCTTC.

This chain uses TRBV7-8 with TRBJ1-1, with TRBD1 as a possible D gene (6 bases). V was cut by 5 bases and J by 2 bases, with 15 bases left in between. Germline V gene lookup returns CDR1 SGHVS and CDR2 FQNEAQ. There are 15 residues in the CDR3. This CDR3 is CASSLGWTENTEAFF. The CDR3 DNA follows: TGTGCCAGCAGCCTTGGTTGGACAGAAAACACTGAAGCTTTCTTT.

V usage is TRBV21-1 and J usage is TRBJ2-1; TRBD1, the table's D call, was not compared with the DNA. TRBV21-1 is a recognized pseudogene. The CDR3 totals 17 residues. The CDR3 bases are TGTGCCAGCAGCAAACGTGCGGAACAGGGGGGACACAATGAGCAGTTCTTC. Protein product: CASSKRAEQGGHNEQFF.

The rearrangement joins TRBV5-1 to TRBJ2-1; TRBD1 matches at 8 bases. CDR3 length: 16 residues. The trim removed 0 bases at V and 2 bases at J, leaving 4 bases unmatched. Germline-derived CDR1 and CDR2 are SGHRS and YFSETQ. The CDR3 DNA follows: TGCGCCAGCAGCTTGGGTGGGGGACAGGCCTACAATGAGCAGTTCTTC. This codes for CASSLGGGQAYNEQFF.

The chain couples TRBV6-5 to TRBJ2-2; 11 nucleotides match TRBD2. J gave up 6 bases and V 8 bases, and 5 bases lay outside the gene matches. The V gene's germline CDR1 is MNHEY and CDR2 SVGAGI. This CDR3 comprises 14 residues. CDR3 in amino acids: CASQPSGGPGELFF. CDR3 in DNA: TGTGCCAGCCAACCTAGCGGGGGGCCCGGGGAGCTGTTTTTT.

The chain combines TRBV30 with TRBJ2-1, with a possible D match to TRBD2 (5 bases). Trimming removed 8 bases at V and 12 bases at J, with 20 bases between. The CDR3 is 12 amino acids. Germline assignment: CDR1 GTSNPN and CDR2 SVGIG (reference sequence). The chain's CDR3 is CAGLAWTRGQFF. Written as DNA, the CDR3 is TGTGCCGGCCTGGCGTGGACCCGGGGGCAGTTCTTC.

This clone appeared a few times. CDR3 DNA: TGTGCCAGCAGCCCCTCCCGACTAGCGCCTACCACAGATACGCAGTATTTT. Amino acid sequence: CASSPSRLAPTTDTQYF. V is TRBV7-8 and J is TRBJ2-3, with 8 positions matching TRBD2. The trim removed 5 bases at V and 2 bases at J, leaving 12 bases unmatched. Germline-derived CDR1 and CDR2 are SGHVS and FQNEAQ. CDR3 size: 17 residues.

The chain employs TRBV13 and TRBJ2-6, with 9 bases aligning to TRBD1. CDR1 is PRHDT, CDR2 FYEKMQ, per germline (reference sequence). Trimming took 2 bases from V and 4 from J; bases not matched to a gene: 9. This CDR3 comprises 18 residues. CDR3 DNA: TGTGCCAGCAGCTTATCCCCGGGACAGGGAGCCGGGGCCAACGTCCTGACTTTC. Translated: CASSLSPGQGAGANVLTF.

The gene calls are TRBV9 and TRBJ2-2; D uncertain. The CDR3 consists of 14 residues. The V gene lost 0 bases and the J gene lost 2 bases, with 5 bases spanning the gap. CDR1 SGDLS and CDR2 YYNGEE come from the germline V gene. In DNA, the CDR3 is TGTGCCAGCAGCGTAGCCCCTAACACCGGGGAGCTGTTTTTT. Its protein is CASSVAPNTGELFF.

The chain combines TRBV7-8 with TRBJ2-3; 7 nucleotides agree with TRBD1. The CDR3 contains 15 residues. J lost 4 bases, V lost 5 bases, and 9 bases had no gene match. Germline CDR1 SGHVS, CDR2 FQNEAQ. CDR3 residues: CASSPGTVIADTQYF. The CDR3 DNA sequence: TGTGCCAGCAGCCCGGGGACAGTAATAGCAGATACGCAGTATTTT.

The chain couples TRBV6-1 to TRBJ2-3; TRBD2 is a possible D gene (6 bases). The germline V gene encodes CDR1 MNHNS and CDR2 SASEGT. Trimming removed 8 bases from V and 5 bases from J, with 14 bases in between. CDR3 length equals 13 residues. This CDR3 reads CASRRRGEDTQYF. CDR3 coding DNA: TGTGCCAGCCGCAGGCGGGGAGAAGATACGCAGTATTTT.

The chain has TRBV15 and TRBJ1-5; 7 bases agree with TRBD1. Germline V CDR1 and CDR2: LNHNV, YYDKDF (reference sequence). This CDR3 is built from 15 residues. The ends lost 6 bases at V and 3 bases at J; junction bases unmatched: 8. CDR3 nucleotides: TGTGCCACCAGTGAGGGACAGATAATCAATCAGCCCCAGCATTTT. This codes for CATSEGQIINQPQHF.

The genes are TRBV6-1 and TRBJ2-7, with 7 bases fitting TRBD1. Per germline, CDR1 MNHNS and CDR2 SASEGT. V shed 7 bases, J shed 7 bases, and the junction held 16 bases outside the gene matches. The length of the CDR3 is 15 residues. CDR3 protein: CASIASQGVLLEQYF. CDR3 coding DNA: TGTGCCAGCATAGCAAGCCAGGGGGTTTTGTTAGAGCAGTACTTC.

This sequence joins TRBV7-9 and TRBJ1-5, with 7 bases identical to TRBD1. Germline V gene lookup returns CDR1 SEHNR and CDR2 FQNEAQ (reference sequence). This CDR3 has 12 amino acids. With V trimmed by 5 bases and J by 7 bases, 2 bases remained unmatched. CDR3 residues: CASSGRGQPQHF. The CDR3 nucleotides are TGTGCCAGCAGCGGCAGGGGGCAGCCCCAGCATTTT.

The chain couples TRBV11-2 to TRBJ2-7; D may be TRBD2 (5 bases). The CDR3 covers 13 residues. Germline V lookup: CDR1 SGHAT, CDR2 FQNNGV. V was cut by 5 bases and J by 7 bases, with 15 bases left in between. CDR3 amino acids: CASSQTAGLEQYF. In DNA form, the CDR3 reads TGTGCCAGCAGCCAAACGGCGGGTCTGGAGCAGTACTTC.

J is TRBJ2-7 and V is TRBV18; D is possibly TRBD1 (6 bases). The V and J ends lost 6 bases and 4 bases respectively, with 16 bases between them. This CDR3 is built from 14 residues. Germline loops: CDR1 KGHSH, CDR2 LQKENI. The CDR3 region has the DNA TGTGCCAGCTCGCTCGGGACACCCCTATACGAGCAGTACTTC. This sequence encodes CASSLGTPLYEQYF.

The CDR3 here is CASSQEPTQLNEKLFF. Written as DNA, the CDR3 is TGTGCCAGCAGCCAAGAGCCGACACAGCTTAATGAAAAACTGTTTTTT. V usage is TRBV4-2 and J usage is TRBJ1-4; D ambiguous. The germline V and J ends were trimmed by 0 bases and 4 bases, with 12 bases remaining between them. The CDR3 is 16 residues long. Germline CDR1 LGHNA, CDR2 YNFKEQ.

J is TRBJ2-3 and V is TRBV25-1, with 7 bases aligning to TRBD1. The CDR3 extends over 16 amino acids. Germline CDR1 MGHDK, CDR2 SYGVNS. Unmatched junction bases numbered 13, after V lost 4 bases and J lost 6 bases. CDR3 in amino acids: CASSAGGQGDWDTQYF. The CDR3 coding sequence is TGTGCCAGCAGTGCCGGCGGGCAGGGGGATTGGGATACGCAGTATTTT.

The chain links TRBV5-6 to TRBJ1-6; D uncertain. This CDR3 is 16 amino acids long. Between the trimmed V and J ends, which lost 3 bases and 0 bases, there was a span of 10 bases. Germline V CDR1 and CDR2: SGHDT, YYEEEE. CDR3 sequence reads: CASSYGVISYNSPLHF. Written as DNA, the CDR3 is TGTGCCAGCAGCTACGGGGTGATCTCCTATAATTCACCCCTCCACTTT.

The chain links TRBV30 to TRBJ2-3, with no clear D. V lost 7 bases and J lost 0, with 14 bases in between. Germline CDR1 GTSNPN, CDR2 SVGIG (reference sequence). The CDR3 has 14 residues. CDR3 sequence reads: CASSAVPSTDTQYF. CDR3 DNA: TGTGCCTCTAGTGCGGTTCCCAGCACAGATACGCAGTATTTT.

The chain has TRBV2 and TRBJ1-3; D unresolved. Looked up from germline, CDR1 is SNHLY and CDR2 is FYNNEI. CDR3 length: 14 amino acids. Trimming pared 6 bases from V and 0 bases from J, leaving 9 bases between. CDR3 DNA: TGTGCCAGCAGGAGGGAGTCCTCTGGAAACACCATATATTTT. Residues: CASRRESSGNTIYF.

This chain connects TRBV4-2 to TRBJ1-6, with unresolved D. CDR3 size: 13 residues. The V end was cut by 5 bases, the J end by 8 bases, with 10 bases between. Germline CDR1 is LGHNA and CDR2 is YNFKEQ. CDR3 coding DNA: TGTGCCAGCAGCGCGGGGTTATATTCACCCCTCCACTTT. Translated: CASSAGLYSPLHF.

A single count supports this clone. The CDR3 spells CASSIGGAHSGNTIYF. As DNA, the CDR3 is TGTGCCAGTAGTATTGGAGGGGCCCACTCTGGAAACACCATATATTTT. V is TRBV19 and J is TRBJ1-3, with D tentatively TRBD1 (5 bases). With 3 bases removed from V and 0 bases from J, the gap between germline ends came to 12 bases. CDR1 LNHDA and CDR2 SQIVND come from the germline V gene (reference sequence). The CDR3 has 16 amino acids. Using reference TRBV19 and TRBJ1-3 for the parts outside the CDR3, the full variable domain is DGGITQSPKYLFRKEGQNVTLSCEQNLNHDAMYWYRQDPGQGLRLIYYSQIVNDFQKGDIAEGYSVSREKKESFPLTVTSAQKNPTAFYLCASSIGGAHSGNTIYFGEGSWLTVV.

With respect to this clone: The sample contains more than one DNA sequence encoding this CDR3. The rearrangement joins TRBV5-1 to TRBJ2-2; TRBD2 is a possible D gene (7 bases). There are 16 residues in the CDR3. The V end was cut by 0 bases, the J end by 0 bases, with 9 bases between. The germline V gene has CDR1 SGHRS and CDR2 YFSETQ. This chain's CDR3 is CASSLAGGANTGELFF. CDR3 DNA sequence: TGCGCCAGCAGCTTGGCGGGGGGCGCGAACACCGGGGAGCTGTTTTTT.

This clone was found once. The CDR3 loop reads CASSMTTTGVTDTQYF. CDR3 coding DNA: TGTGCCAGCAGTATGACAACTACCGGGGTAACAGATACGCAGTATTTT. The J gene is TRBJ2-3, the V gene TRBV28; possibly TRBD2 for D (5 bases). The CDR3 has 16 residues. V lost 5 bases to trimming and J lost 3 bases, with 18 bases between them. CDR1 is MDHEN, CDR2 SYDVKM, per germline.

The rearrangement links TRBV28 to TRBJ1-2; a possible D gene is TRBD1 (5 bases). The V end lost 2 bases, the J end lost 7 bases, and 20 bases lay between the germline ends. Germline CDR1 MDHEN, CDR2 SYDVKM. The CDR3 sequence is 16 residues long. The CDR3 coding sequence is TGTGCCAGCAGTTTAAGTAGGGGAAAGGGTATCCGTGGCTACACCTTC. It specifies CASSLSRGKGIRGYTF.